This record concerns one TCR beta chain sequence. These data belong to a study of T-cell reconstitution after alpha-beta-depleted transplantation in children. Preparation of the TCRbeta library involved a method that used unique molecular identifiers. TCRdb called the PCR reads again in MiXCR, with one record for every CDR3 protein. The profile shows fewer than 400,000 distinct CDR3 sequences, about a fifth of them singletons. Sequencing was performed on PBMCs from the stem cell graft donor, taken from the stem cell graft. This clonotype originated in a human donor who donated a stem cell graft to a child with acute myeloid leukemia.

The CDR3 nucleotides read TGTGCCAGCAGCTTAATTAGCGGGTTTGAAGAGACCCAGTACTTC. This gives the protein CASSLISGFEETQYF. The chain joins TRBV7-2 to TRBJ2-5, with 7 bases matching TRBD2. The ends lost 2 bases at V and 3 bases at J; junction bases unmatched: 6. Germline lookup yields CDR1 SGHTA and CDR2 FQGNSA. The CDR3 runs to 15 residues.